These 23 T cell receptor beta chains share one sample of origin, sequenced in a study of blood T cell repertoires in COVID-19. This table comes from immunoSEQ multiplex PCR, and its TCRdb copy is limited to in-frame clones, with some not included. The sample has a few hundred thousand clones; about 88% are singletons. Sequences were obtained from PBMCs or T cells enriched from blood (not recorded which). The receptors derive from a young woman who had recovered from COVID-19.

This chain connects TRBV14 to TRBJ1-2, with no clear D. This CDR3 comprises 13 residues. V was trimmed by 0 bases and J by 4 bases, leaving 6 bases between them. Germline V gene data show CDR1 as SGHDN and CDR2 as FVKESK. The CDR3 DNA is TGTGCCAGCAGCCAAGAATCATTCTATGGCTACACCTTC. It specifies CASSQESFYGYTF.

The gene calls are TRBV18 and TRBJ1-1; no firm D call. This CDR3 is 15 amino acids long. In germline, CDR1 is KGHSH, CDR2 LQKENI. The germline V and J ends were trimmed by 4 bases and 5 bases, with 17 bases remaining between them. In DNA, the CDR3 is TGTGCCAGCTCACGAGGTGAGGGTATTAATACTGAAGCTTTCTTT. It codes for CASSRGEGINTEAFF. Combining the CDR3 with reference TRBV18 and TRBJ1-1 gives the whole variable domain NAGVMQNPRHLVRRRGQEARLRCSPMKGHSHVYWYRQLPEEGLKFMVYLQKENIIDESGMPKERFSAEFPKEGPSILRIQQVVRGDSAAYFCASSRGEGINTEAFFGQGTRLTVV.

The V and J genes are TRBV5-1 and TRBJ1-6, with 10 bases lining up with TRBD1. Trimming at V came to 4 bases and at J to 7 bases, leaving 8 bases not matched to a gene. The length of the CDR3 is 16 residues. The germline V gene has CDR1 SGHRS and CDR2 YFSETQ. The CDR3 region is CASSPYGTGDNSPLHF. CDR3 in DNA: TGCGCCAGCAGCCCCTACGGGACAGGGGACAATTCACCCCTCCACTTT.

The chain is built from TRBV6-5 and TRBJ1-2, with a possible D match to TRBD1 (5 bases). The V gene's germline CDR1 is MNHEY and CDR2 SVGAGI. Trimming stripped 6 bases from V and 5 bases from J, with 19 bases between. This CDR3 contains 15 residues. CDR3 region: CASRDTGPPRYGYTF. The CDR3 nucleotides read TGTGCCAGCAGGGACACGGGCCCCCCGCGTTATGGCTACACCTTC.

The rearrangement uses TRBV4-1 and TRBJ1-5, with D perhaps TRBD1 (5 bases). This CDR3 is 17 amino acids long. Germline loops: CDR1 MGHRA, CDR2 YSYEKL. Trimming took off 2 bases at V and 3 bases at J, with 17 bases between the two ends. This CDR3 reads CASSQSGGTGVNQPQHF. CDR3 nucleotide sequence: TGCGCCAGCAGCCAATCGGGTGGAACAGGAGTCAATCAGCCCCAGCATTTT.

This chain joins TRBV27 and TRBJ1-5; TRBD1 agrees at 8 bases. Germline CDR1 is MNHEY and CDR2 is SMNVEV (reference sequence). V shed 4 bases and J 7 bases; nucleotides not matched to a gene: 9. This CDR3 is 15 amino acids long. This chain's CDR3 is CASSSRQGLGQPQHF. DNA for the CDR3: TGTGCCAGCAGTTCCAGACAGGGGCTGGGACAGCCCCAGCATTTT.

The rearrangement joins TRBV18 to TRBJ1-5; D is possibly TRBD1 (6 bases). Germline V CDR1 and CDR2: KGHSH, LQKENI. The CDR3 is 16 residues long. Between the trimmed V and J ends, which lost 3 bases and 0 bases, there was a span of 12 bases. CDR3 coding DNA: TGTGCCAGCTCACCCGCGACAGGACATAGCAATCAGCCCCAGCATTTT. Protein: CASSPATGHSNQPQHF.

The chain recombines TRBV10-2 with TRBJ2-3; 10 nucleotides align to TRBD2. The CDR3 is made up of 14 amino acids. Germline loops: CDR1 WSHSY, CDR2 SAAADI. Unmatched junction bases numbered 10, after V lost 9 bases and J lost 7 bases. Written as DNA, the CDR3 is TGCGCCAGTCTAAGCGGGGGGGCCGCGAATACGCAGTATTTT. Its translation is CASLSGGAANTQYF.

The chain has TRBV28 and TRBJ2-3; 7 nucleotides align to TRBD1. From germline, CDR1 is MDHEN and CDR2 SYDVKM. The CDR3 extends over 13 amino acids. Trimming cost V 2 bases and J 5 bases; bases outside gene matches: 1. The CDR3 region is CASSLGTEDTQYF. In DNA, the CDR3 is TGTGCCAGCAGTTTAGGGACAGAAGATACGCAGTATTTT.

The chain recombines TRBV7-3 with TRBJ2-1; tentative D call: TRBD1 (6 bases). The CDR3 extends over 12 amino acids. Trimming cost V 5 bases and J 8 bases, with 10 bases left between them. CDR1 is SGHTA, CDR2 FQGTGA, per germline. In nucleotides, the CDR3 is TGTGCCAGCAGCCCTGGGGGCGATGAGCAGTTCTTC. Translated: CASSPGGDEQFF.

This sequence joins TRBV7-2 and TRBJ2-1; D gene unclear. This CDR3 contains 11 residues. CDR1 is SGHTA and CDR2 is FQGNSA in the germline V gene. Trimming cost V 6 bases and J 7 bases, with 7 bases left between them. In nucleotides, the CDR3 is TGTGCCAGCAGTAAGAGAAATGAGCAGTTCTTC. Protein product: CASSKRNEQFF.

The chain recombines TRBV19 with TRBJ1-6, with TRBD1 as a possible D gene (6 bases). Germline V lookup: CDR1 LNHDA, CDR2 SQIVND (reference sequence). The CDR3 totals 15 residues. The V end lost 4 bases, the J end lost 3 bases, and 10 bases lay between the germline ends. The CDR3 region is CASSKTGNYNSPLHF. The CDR3, as DNA: TGTGCCAGTAGTAAAACAGGGAACTATAATTCACCCCTCCACTTT. Based on the CDR3 plus reference TRBV19 and TRBJ1-6, the full variable domain is DGGITQSPKYLFRKEGQNVTLSCEQNLNHDAMYWYRQDPGQGLRLIYYSQIVNDFQKGDIAEGYSVSREKKESFPLTVTSAQKNPTAFYLCASSKTGNYNSPLHFGNGTRLTVT.

The chain employs TRBV24-1 and TRBJ2-1, with a tentative D call TRBD2 (5 bases). The CDR3 extends over 14 amino acids. CDR1 KGHDR and CDR2 SFDVKD come from the germline V gene. Trimming cost V 4 bases and J 8 bases, with 14 bases left between them. In nucleotides, the CDR3 is TGTGCCACCAGTGACCCCACCGGGGTCGATGAGCAGTTCTTC. This translates into CATSDPTGVDEQFF.

The rearrangement links TRBV10-3 to TRBJ1-3; D is undetermined. The germline gives CDR1 ENHRY, CDR2 SYGVKD. V lost 7 bases to trimming and J lost 0 bases, with 10 bases between them. This CDR3 is 14 amino acids long. The chain's CDR3 is CAIKSTSSGNTIYF. CDR3 sequence (DNA): TGTGCCATCAAGAGCACTAGCTCTGGAAACACCATATATTTT.

The V and J genes are TRBV7-2 and TRBJ1-2, with 9 bases identical to TRBD1. Germline assignment: CDR1 SGHTA and CDR2 FQGNSA. After removal of 3 bases from V and 6 bases from J, the junction contained 5 bases not matched to a gene. This CDR3 has 14 amino acids. Written as DNA, the CDR3 is TGTGCCAGCAGCTTTACCGGGACAGGGCATGGCTACACCTTC. Its protein is CASSFTGTGHGYTF.

V and J are TRBV27 and TRBJ1-1, with D perhaps TRBD1 (5 bases). V lost 6 bases and J lost 5, with 10 bases in between. CDR1 is MNHEY and CDR2 is SMNVEV in the germline V gene (reference sequence). The CDR3 runs to 12 residues. CDR3 amino acids: CASSQGNTEAFF. In DNA form, the CDR3 reads TGTGCCAGCAGCCAGGGTAATACTGAAGCTTTCTTT.

The V and J genes are TRBV30 and TRBJ2-3; TRBD2 aligns across 9 bases. The germline V gene has CDR1 GTSNPN and CDR2 SVGIG (reference sequence). The CDR3 totals 15 residues. The junction had 11 bases not matched to a gene; V was cut back by 2 bases and J by 8 bases. CDR3 loop: CAWSPPAGGRVTQYF. The DNA of the CDR3 is TGTGCCTGGAGTCCCCCAGCGGGGGGCCGAGTTACGCAGTATTTT. Supplemented by reference TRBV30 and TRBJ2-3, the full variable domain reads SQTIHQWPATLVQPVGSPLSLECTVEGTSNPNLYWYRQAAGRGLQLLFYSVGIGQISSEVPQNLSASRPQDRQFILSSKKLLLSDSGFYLCAWSPPAGGRVTQYFGPGTRLTVL.

This clone was detected a few times. This chain uses TRBV5-1 with TRBJ1-4; TRBD1 matches at 7 bases. J gave up 5 bases and V 2 bases, and 6 bases lay outside the gene matches. CDR1 and CDR2 (germline): SGHRS, YFSETQ. This CDR3 contains 15 residues. Here the CDR3 DNA reads TGCGCCAGCAGCTTATGGACAGGAGAAAATGAAAAACTGTTTTTT. The encoded protein is CASSLWTGENEKLFF.

This chain uses TRBV7-2 with TRBJ1-2, with 7 bases that match TRBD1. CDR1 is SGHTA, CDR2 FQGNSA, per germline. After removal of 4 bases from V and 0 bases from J, the junction contained 8 bases not matched to a gene. The CDR3 runs to 16 residues. The chain's CDR3 is CASSSPPGQTNYGYTF. The DNA of the CDR3 is TGTGCCAGCAGCTCCCCTCCGGGACAGACTAACTATGGCTACACCTTC.

This clone was observed a single time. This chain links TRBV30 with TRBJ1-6, with TRBD1 as a possible D gene (6 bases). Germline V gene lookup returns CDR1 GTSNPN and CDR2 SVGIG (reference sequence). This CDR3 region has 14 residues. With 4 bases removed from V and 5 bases from J, the gap between germline ends came to 12 bases. The DNA of the CDR3 is TGTGCCTGGAAGACCGGGACACATAATTCACCCCTCCACTTT. Amino acids: CAWKTGTHNSPLHF.

The chain has TRBV11-2 and TRBJ2-1; 15 bases are a match to TRBD2. From germline, CDR1 is SGHAT and CDR2 FQNNGV. The CDR3 is 18 amino acids. V was clipped by 5 bases and J by 3 bases; unmatched bases: 8. The CDR3 nucleotides read TGTGCCAGCAGCCCTCCGGGACTAGCGGGGGGTGACTACAATGAGCAGTTCTTC. Protein product: CASSPPGLAGGDYNEQFF.

The CDR3 sequence is CASSSSSDTIYF. The CDR3, as DNA: TGTGCCAGCAGCTCCTCTTCTGACACCATATATTTT. The V and J genes are TRBV28 and TRBJ1-3; D is unresolved. Deletions cut 6 bases from V and 8 bases from J, with 11 bases between. Germline V CDR1 and CDR2: MDHEN, SYDVKM. The CDR3 totals 12 residues.

CDR3 in amino acids: CASPPGEGWSNEQFF. The CDR3 coding sequence is TGTGCCAGCCCCCCGGGGGAGGGATGGTCCAATGAGCAGTTCTTC. V gene TRBV2 combines with J gene TRBJ2-1; TRBD2 agrees at 7 bases. Trimming at V came to 8 bases and at J to 6 bases, leaving 13 bases not matched to a gene. Germline V gives CDR1 SNHLY, CDR2 FYNNEI. This CDR3 spans 15 amino acids.